Each of the 29 T cell receptor beta chains below was sequenced from the same sample in a study of CD8+ T cells in alopecia areata. Sequencing used cDNA as its template, made by extracting RNA and reverse transcribing it. The data were produced by immunoSEQ multiplex PCR, yet TCRdb's version contains in-frame clones alone and is incomplete. The sample holds around 140,000 clones, about 47% seen once. This specimen consisted of CD8+ T cells sorted from blood, obtained at week 0. These receptors were collected from a human donor with alopecia areata.

This clone was seen many times. The V and J genes are TRBV7-9 and TRBJ1-1; possibly TRBD1 for D (5 bases). The germline gives CDR1 SEHNR, CDR2 FQNEAQ (reference sequence). The CDR3 covers 13 residues. The V and J ends lost 5 bases and 3 bases respectively, with 10 bases between them. CDR3 nucleotides: TGTGCCAGCAGCCCTGGGACGGACACTGAAGCTTTCTTT. Translation: CASSPGTDTEAFF.

As for this clone: The sample holds other DNA sequences that translate to the same CDR3. The chain recombines TRBV11-2 with TRBJ1-1, with D unclear. CDR3 size: 12 residues. Trimming removed 1 base at V and 4 bases at J, with 4 bases between. In germline, CDR1 is SGHAT, CDR2 FQNNGV. The CDR3 region has the DNA TGTGCCAGCAGCTTAGCAGGCACTGAAGCTTTCTTT. It is translated as CASSLAGTEAFF.

The rearrangement links TRBV19 to TRBJ1-1; 10 positions agree with TRBD1. Germline V gene sequence: CDR1 LNHDA, CDR2 SQIVND (reference sequence). The ends lost 5 bases at V and 0 bases at J; junction bases unmatched: 6. CDR3 length: 16 amino acids. This CDR3 reads CASSLGTGDMNTEAFF. CDR3 DNA: TGTGCCAGTAGTCTCGGGACAGGGGACATGAACACTGAAGCTTTCTTT.

In DNA form, the CDR3 reads TGTGCCAGCAGCTTCGGGGTGAAGGTGAACACTGAAGCTTTCTTT. Amino acids: CASSFGVKVNTEAFF. The rearrangement uses TRBV5-6 and TRBJ1-1; D is undetermined. Deletions cut 2 bases from V and 0 bases from J, with 11 bases between. Germline CDR1 reads SGHDT; CDR2 reads YYEEEE. The CDR3 has 15 residues.

This clone has just a few counts. The genes are TRBV30 and TRBJ2-1; a weak D match, TRBD1 (6 bases). Germline V gene lookup returns CDR1 GTSNPN and CDR2 SVGIG (reference sequence). This CDR3 is built from 12 residues. V lost 2 bases and J lost 10, with 12 bases in between. CDR3 DNA: TGTGCCTGGAGTACAGGGCTTTGGGAGCAGTTCTTC. Translating it yields CAWSTGLWEQFF.

This clone came up once. This chain uses TRBV13 with TRBJ1-1; no reliable D call. The CDR3 is 12 amino acids. Germline V CDR1 and CDR2: PRHDT, FYEKMQ (reference sequence). With 5 bases removed from V and 3 bases from J, the gap between germline ends came to 7 bases. The CDR3 region is CASSLSDTEAFF. In DNA form, the CDR3 reads TGTGCCAGCAGCCTGTCGGACACTGAAGCTTTCTTT.

The CDR3 DNA sequence: TGTGCCAGCAGCTCGAACACCTACGAGCAGTACTTC. It codes for CASSSNTYEQYF. This rearrangement joins TRBV5-6 to TRBJ2-7; D ambiguous. Germline CDR1 and CDR2: SGHDT and YYEEEE. The CDR3 is 12 amino acids. The V end was cut by 3 bases, the J end by 2 bases, with 6 bases between.

This clone was detected a few times. The chain employs TRBV5-1 and TRBJ2-7, with D uncertain. CDR3 size: 11 residues. Germline V gives CDR1 SGHRS, CDR2 YFSETQ. The ends were cut back, 4 bases at V and 3 bases at J, with 5 bases in the middle. This CDR3 reads CASSDDYEQYF. In nucleotides, the CDR3 is TGCGCCAGCAGCGACGACTACGAGCAGTACTTC.

This clone was seen a handful of times. The chain joins TRBV5-6 to TRBJ1-2, with no clear D. Trimming stripped 4 bases from V and 8 bases from J, with 15 bases between. Germline loops: CDR1 SGHDT, CDR2 YYEEEE. The CDR3 contains 13 residues. The CDR3 region is CASSPLMGIGYTF. The CDR3 DNA is TGTGCCAGCAGCCCCCTCATGGGAATCGGCTACACCTTC.

The CDR3 loop reads CAINQDSSYEQYF. CDR3 bases: TGTGCCATCAACCAGGACAGCTCCTACGAGCAGTACTTC. The chain is built from TRBV10-3 and TRBJ2-7, with D possibly TRBD1 on 6 matching bases. CDR3 length: 13 amino acids. Looked up from germline, CDR1 is ENHRY and CDR2 is SYGVKD. Trimming shortened V by 7 bases and J by 0 bases, and 10 bases separated the two germline ends.

V usage is TRBV20-1 and J usage is TRBJ1-1; D uncertain. This CDR3 is built from 11 residues. V was shortened by 4 bases and J by 0 bases, with 3 bases between the two germline ends. The germline CDR1 and CDR2 sequences are DFQATT and SNEGSKA (reference sequence). CDR3 sequence reads: CSAIVNTEAFF. In DNA, the CDR3 is TGCAGTGCTATAGTGAACACTGAAGCTTTCTTT.

The V and J genes are TRBV2 and TRBJ2-2; TRBD2 agrees at 7 bases. This CDR3 has 15 residues. The germline V gene has CDR1 SNHLY and CDR2 FYNNEI. Trimming cost V 5 bases and J 6 bases; bases outside gene matches: 9. The DNA for the CDR3 is TGTGCCAGCAGTCCCATGGGAGGGGCGGCCGGGGAGCTGTTTTTT. The encoded protein is CASSPMGGAAGELFF.

This clone was counted only a few times. This sequence joins TRBV5-1 and TRBJ2-5, with 7 positions matching TRBD2. The CDR3 consists of 13 residues. The ends lost 5 bases at V and 5 bases at J; junction bases unmatched: 6. CDR1 and CDR2 (germline): SGHRS, YFSETQ. DNA of the CDR3: TGCGCCAGCAGAGGGAGCGGGGTCGAGACCCAGTACTTC. Protein: CASRGSGVETQYF.

V gene TRBV9 combines with J gene TRBJ2-3; a weak D match, TRBD2 (6 bases). Germline lookup yields CDR1 SGDLS and CDR2 YYNGEE. The V end was cut by 4 bases, the J end by 4 bases, with 19 bases between. This CDR3 region has 16 residues. The CDR3 protein is CASSPRTGTPPDTQYF. The CDR3 DNA is TGTGCCAGCAGCCCCCGTACCGGGACTCCCCCAGATACGCAGTATTTT.

The chain combines TRBV6-4 with TRBJ2-3; TRBD2 aligns across 9 bases. The V gene's germline CDR1 is MRHNA and CDR2 SNTAGT. With V trimmed by 9 bases and J by 6 bases, 13 bases remained unmatched. This CDR3 is built from 15 residues. The CDR3 sequence is CARRTSGPTGDTQYF. The CDR3 coding sequence is TGTGCCAGAAGAACTAGCGGGCCAACGGGGGATACGCAGTATTTT.

This clone was detected a few times. V usage is TRBV29-1 and J usage is TRBJ2-5, with unresolved D. V lost 5 bases, J lost 1 base, and 17 bases lay in between. The CDR3 spans 15 residues. Germline CDR1 reads SQVTM; CDR2 reads ANQGSEA. CDR3 DNA: TGCAGCGTTTACGAGGTCAGGTCAGGCCAAGAGACCCAGTACTTC. Its protein product is CSVYEVRSGQETQYF. The variable domain in full, completed from reference TRBV29-1 and TRBJ2-5, reads SAVISQKPSRDICQRGTSLTIQCQVDSQVTMMFWYRQQPGQSLTLIATANQGSEATYESGFVIDKFPISRPNLTFSTLTVSNMSPEDSSIYLCSVYEVRSGQETQYFGPGTRLLVL.

This sequence joins TRBV6-5 and TRBJ1-1; D gene uncertain. Germline CDR1 and CDR2: MNHEY and SVGAGI. V was pared by 0 bases and J by 5 bases, with 10 bases between. The CDR3 runs to 14 residues. The CDR3 reads CASSYSRGETEAFF. As DNA, the CDR3 is TGTGCCAGCAGTTACTCCAGAGGAGAAACTGAAGCTTTCTTT.

This clone showed up just a few times. V usage is TRBV5-4 and J usage is TRBJ1-6; D might be TRBD1 (5 bases). Germline loops: CDR1 SGHNT, CDR2 YYREEE (reference sequence). The CDR3 extends over 15 amino acids. V gave up 3 bases and J gave up 10 bases, with 17 bases separating them. The CDR3 reads CASSWAGPGGSPLHF. CDR3 nucleotide sequence: TGTGCCAGCAGCTGGGCGGGCCCTGGGGGGTCACCCCTCCACTTT.

This clone was counted at least ten times. The chain joins TRBV6-4 to TRBJ2-2; D is undetermined. The germline V gene has CDR1 MRHNA and CDR2 SNTAGT. The V end was cut by 2 bases, the J end by 0 bases, with 4 bases between. This CDR3 region has 14 residues. The CDR3, as DNA: TGTGCCAGCAGTGACAGGGCGAACACCGGGGAGCTGTTTTTT. It yields the protein CASSDRANTGELFF.

The chain uses TRBV6-5 and TRBJ2-3; D uncertain. With 0 bases removed from V and 4 bases from J, the gap between germline ends came to 5 bases. From germline, CDR1 is MNHEY and CDR2 SVGAGI. This CDR3 region has 13 residues. DNA for the CDR3: TGTGCCAGCAGTTACTCTAGTGCAGATACGCAGTATTTT. Its protein product is CASSYSSADTQYF.

This chain connects TRBV12-5 to TRBJ1-1; tentatively, D is TRBD1 (6 bases). The CDR3 consists of 15 residues. Trimming left V 4 bases short and J 5 bases short, with 17 bases between. CDR1 is LGHNT and CDR2 is FRNRAP in the germline V gene. The CDR3 DNA sequence: TGTGCTAGTGGTTCCCGAGGGGGTATTGGGACTGAAGCTTTCTTT. Translated: CASGSRGGIGTEAFF. The full variable domain, with the rest looked up from reference TRBV12-5 and TRBJ1-1, is DARVTQTPRHKVTEMGQEVTMRCQPILGHNTVFWYRQTMMQGLELLAYFRNRAPLDDSGMPKDRFSAEMPDATLATLKIQPSEPRDSAVYFCASGSRGGIGTEAFFGQGTRLTVV.

This clone was observed a handful of times. V gene TRBV4-3 combines with J gene TRBJ2-1; TRBD2 matches at 9 bases. V lost 0 bases and J lost 9; bases outside the gene matches: 6. Germline V gives CDR1 LGHNA, CDR2 YSLEER. This CDR3 region has 15 residues. The CDR3 sequence: CASSQDAGGAAEQFF. As DNA, the CDR3 is TGCGCCAGCAGCCAAGACGCGGGGGGGGCCGCTGAGCAGTTCTTC.

J is TRBJ1-3 and V is TRBV4-2, with a weak D call TRBD1 (5 bases). V dropped 4 bases and J dropped 1 base, with 11 bases sitting between them. The CDR3 spans 15 residues. Germline CDR1 and CDR2: LGHNA and YNFKEQ. CDR3: CASSPGGLSGNTIYF. DNA for the CDR3: TGTGCCAGCAGCCCCGGGGGACTATCTGGAAACACCATATATTTT.

This clone has just a few counts. The chain recombines TRBV29-1 with TRBJ1-4, with TRBD1 matching over 7 bases. The CDR3 is 14 amino acids. In germline, CDR1 is SQVTM, CDR2 ANQGSEA. Trimming removed 4 bases from V and 0 bases from J; junction bases left unmatched: 2. CDR3 protein: CSVATGATNEKLFF. CDR3 bases: TGCAGCGTTGCTACAGGGGCAACTAATGAAAAACTGTTTTTT. The full variable domain, completed using reference TRBV29-1 and TRBJ1-4, is SAVISQKPSRDICQRGTSLTIQCQVDSQVTMMFWYRQQPGQSLTLIATANQGSEATYESGFVIDKFPISRPNLTFSTLTVSNMSPEDSSIYLCSVATGATNEKLFFGSGTQLSVL.

The chain joins TRBV29-1 to TRBJ1-2; 8 bases are shared with TRBD1. Germline trimming cut 0 bases from V and 13 bases from J; bases unmatched to any gene: 10. CDR3 length equals 13 residues. The germline V gene encodes CDR1 SQVTM and CDR2 ANQGSEA. The CDR3 loop reads CSVEDQETGVVTF. DNA of the CDR3: TGCAGCGTTGAAGATCAGGAGACAGGGGTAGTCACCTTC.

The rearrangement links TRBV4-1 to TRBJ2-5; D is unresolved. Germline loops: CDR1 MGHRA, CDR2 YSYEKL. V was shortened by 6 bases and J by 3 bases, with 11 bases between the two germline ends. The CDR3 is 13 residues long. In DNA form, the CDR3 reads TGCGCCAGCAGGAACGGTGATAAAGAGACCCAGTACTTC. Translated: CASRNGDKETQYF.

This clone is labeled as medium-sized. The gene calls are TRBV5-5 and TRBJ2-3; 9 nucleotides match TRBD2. The V gene's germline CDR1 is SGHKS and CDR2 YYEKEE (reference sequence). After removal of 2 bases from V and 1 base from J, the junction contained 2 bases not matched to a gene. The CDR3 is 15 amino acids. The CDR3 DNA sequence: TGTGCCAGCAGCTTAGCGGGGGGACGCACAGATACGCAGTATTTT. Amino acid sequence: CASSLAGGRTDTQYF.

This clone was detected ten times or more. V usage is TRBV5-1 and J usage is TRBJ2-5; a possible D gene is TRBD2 (6 bases). Per the germline V gene, CDR1 is SGHRS and CDR2 is YFSETQ. Trimming left V 4 bases short and J 5 bases short, with 12 bases between. The CDR3 spans 13 residues. The chain's CDR3 is CASSMAGRETQYF. The CDR3 DNA reads as TGCGCCAGCAGCATGGCAGGGAGGGAGACCCAGTACTTC.

This clone turned up a few times. CDR3 DNA: TGTGCCAGCAGTGAGGCCGCCGGGGATACGCAGTATTTT. It translates to CASSEAAGDTQYF. The J gene is TRBJ2-3, the V gene TRBV2, with D hard to call. V was shortened by 3 bases and J by 6 bases, with 10 bases between the two germline ends. CDR3 length: 13 residues. Germline lookup yields CDR1 SNHLY and CDR2 FYNNEI.